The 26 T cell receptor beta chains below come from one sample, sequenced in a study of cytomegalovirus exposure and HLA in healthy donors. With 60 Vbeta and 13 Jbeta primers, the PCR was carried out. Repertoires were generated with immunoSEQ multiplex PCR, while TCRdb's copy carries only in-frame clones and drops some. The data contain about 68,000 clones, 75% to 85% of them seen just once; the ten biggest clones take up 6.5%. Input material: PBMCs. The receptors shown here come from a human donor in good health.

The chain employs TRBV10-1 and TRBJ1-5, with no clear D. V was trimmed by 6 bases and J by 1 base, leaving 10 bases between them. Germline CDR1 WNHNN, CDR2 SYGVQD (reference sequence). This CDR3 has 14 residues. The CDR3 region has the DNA TGCGCCAGCAGCAAAGTCGAGAGCAATCAGCCCCAGCATTTT. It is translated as CASSKVESNQPQHF.

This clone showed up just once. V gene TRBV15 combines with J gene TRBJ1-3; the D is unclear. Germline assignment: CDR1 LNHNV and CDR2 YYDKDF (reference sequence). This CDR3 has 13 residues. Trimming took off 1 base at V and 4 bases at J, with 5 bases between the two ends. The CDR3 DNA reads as TGTGCCACCAGCAGAGGAGGGGGAAACACCATATATTTT. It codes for CATSRGGGNTIYF.

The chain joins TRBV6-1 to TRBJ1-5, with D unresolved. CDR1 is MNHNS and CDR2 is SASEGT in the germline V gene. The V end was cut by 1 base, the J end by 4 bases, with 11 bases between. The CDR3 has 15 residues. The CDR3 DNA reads TGTGCCAGCAGTGAAGGTCGTCCTAAGAATCAGCCCCAGCATTTT. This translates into CASSEGRPKNQPQHF.

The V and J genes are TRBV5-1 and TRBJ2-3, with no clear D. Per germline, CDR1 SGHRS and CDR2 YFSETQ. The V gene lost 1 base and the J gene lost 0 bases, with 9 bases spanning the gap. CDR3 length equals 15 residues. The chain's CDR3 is CASSLTPSSTDTQYF. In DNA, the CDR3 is TGCGCCAGCAGCTTGACCCCAAGCAGCACAGATACGCAGTATTTT.

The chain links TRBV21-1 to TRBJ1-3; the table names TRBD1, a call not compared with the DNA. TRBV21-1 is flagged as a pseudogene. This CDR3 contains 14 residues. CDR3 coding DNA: TGTGCCCCAAAATTCCCAGGGGCTGGAAACACCATATATTTT. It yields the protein CAPKFPGAGNTIYF.

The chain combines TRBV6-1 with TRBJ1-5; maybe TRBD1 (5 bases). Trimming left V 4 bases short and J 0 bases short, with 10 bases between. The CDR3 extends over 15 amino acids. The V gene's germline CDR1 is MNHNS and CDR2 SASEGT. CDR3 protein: CASSVAGSSNQPQHF. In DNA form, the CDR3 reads TGTGCCAGCAGTGTAGCAGGGAGTAGCAATCAGCCCCAGCATTTT.

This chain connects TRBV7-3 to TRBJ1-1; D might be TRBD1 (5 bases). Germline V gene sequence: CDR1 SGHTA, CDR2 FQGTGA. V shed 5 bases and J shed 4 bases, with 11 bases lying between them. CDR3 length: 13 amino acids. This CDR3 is CASSPRVGTEAFF. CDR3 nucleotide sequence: TGTGCCAGCAGCCCCAGGGTTGGCACTGAAGCTTTCTTT.

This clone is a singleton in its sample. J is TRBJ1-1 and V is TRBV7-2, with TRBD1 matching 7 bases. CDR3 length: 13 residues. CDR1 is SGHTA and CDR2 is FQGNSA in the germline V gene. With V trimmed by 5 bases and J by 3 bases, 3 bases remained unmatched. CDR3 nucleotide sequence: TGTGCCAGCAGCGCGACAGGGTACACTGAAGCTTTCTTT. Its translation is CASSATGYTEAFF.

The CDR3 loop is CASSLGPGRETQYF. CDR3 nucleotides: TGCGCCAGCAGCTTGGGGCCTGGGAGGGAGACCCAGTACTTC. The genes are TRBV5-1 and TRBJ2-5; possible D gene TRBD2, 6 bases. Per germline, CDR1 SGHRS and CDR2 YFSETQ. V was clipped by 0 bases and J by 5 bases, with 11 bases between them. The CDR3 is 14 amino acids.

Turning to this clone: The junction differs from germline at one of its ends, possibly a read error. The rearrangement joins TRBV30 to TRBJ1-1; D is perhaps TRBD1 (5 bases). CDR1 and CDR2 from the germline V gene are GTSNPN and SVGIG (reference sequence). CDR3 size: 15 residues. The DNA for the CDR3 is TGTGCCGGGAGCCCGGGACTCCTTTCGAACACTGAAGCTTTCTTT. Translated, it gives CAGSPGLLSNTEAFF.

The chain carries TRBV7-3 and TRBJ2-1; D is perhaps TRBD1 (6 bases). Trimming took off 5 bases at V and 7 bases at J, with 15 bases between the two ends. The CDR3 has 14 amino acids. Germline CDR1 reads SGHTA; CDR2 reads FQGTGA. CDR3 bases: TGTGCCAGCAGCCCATTAGGGGGAATAAATGAGCAGTTCTTC. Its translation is CASSPLGGINEQFF.

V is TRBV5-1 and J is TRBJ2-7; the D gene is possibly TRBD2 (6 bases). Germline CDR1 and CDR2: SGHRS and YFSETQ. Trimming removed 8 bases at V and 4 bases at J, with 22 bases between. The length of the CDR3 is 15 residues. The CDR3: CASTPTGTLAYEQYF. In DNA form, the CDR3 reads TGCGCCAGTACCCCCACCGGGACTCTGGCTTACGAGCAGTACTTC. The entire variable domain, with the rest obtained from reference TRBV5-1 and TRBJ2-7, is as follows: KAGVTQTPRYLIKTRGQQVTLSCSPISGHRSVSWYQQTPGQGLQFLFEYFSETQRNKGNFPGRFSGRQFSNSRSEMNVSTLELGDSALYLCASTPTGTLAYEQYFGPGTRLTVT.

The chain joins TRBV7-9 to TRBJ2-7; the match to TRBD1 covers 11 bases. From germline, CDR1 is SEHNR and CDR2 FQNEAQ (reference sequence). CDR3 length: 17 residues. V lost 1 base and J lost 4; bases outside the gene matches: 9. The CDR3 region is CASSLGRPGQGVYEQYF. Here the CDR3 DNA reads TGTGCCAGCAGCTTAGGCAGACCGGGACAGGGGGTATACGAGCAGTACTTC.

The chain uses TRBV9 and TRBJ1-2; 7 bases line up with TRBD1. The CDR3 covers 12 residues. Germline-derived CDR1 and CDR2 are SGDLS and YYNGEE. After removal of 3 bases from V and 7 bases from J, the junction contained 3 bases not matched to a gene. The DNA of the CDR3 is TGTGCCAGCAGCGGAACAGGGGTTGGCTACACCTTC. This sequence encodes CASSGTGVGYTF. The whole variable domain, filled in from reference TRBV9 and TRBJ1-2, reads DSGVTQTPKHLITATGQRVTLRCSPRSGDLSVYWYQQSLDQGLQFLIQYYNGEERAKGNILERFSAQQFPDLHSELNLSSLELGDSALYFCASSGTGVGYTFGSGTRLTVV.

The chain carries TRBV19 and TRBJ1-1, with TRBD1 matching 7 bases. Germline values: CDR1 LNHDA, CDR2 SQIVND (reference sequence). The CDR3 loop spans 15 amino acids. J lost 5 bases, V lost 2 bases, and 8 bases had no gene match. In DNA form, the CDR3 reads TGTGCCAGTAGTATAAGGACAGGAGAGAATACTGAAGCTTTCTTT. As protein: CASSIRTGENTEAFF.

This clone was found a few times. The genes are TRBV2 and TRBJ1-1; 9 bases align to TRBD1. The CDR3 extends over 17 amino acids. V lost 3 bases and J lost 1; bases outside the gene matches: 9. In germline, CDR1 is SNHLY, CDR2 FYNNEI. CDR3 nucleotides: TGTGCCAGCAGTGAGGGGACAGGGCTTTGGGGGAACACTGAAGCTTTCTTT. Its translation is CASSEGTGLWGNTEAFF. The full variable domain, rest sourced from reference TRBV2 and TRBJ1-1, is EPEVTQTPSHQVTQMGQEVILRCVPISNHLYFYWYRQILGQKVEFLVSFYNNEISEKSEIFDDQFSVERPDGSNFTLKIRSTKLEDSAMYFCASSEGTGLWGNTEAFFGQGTRLTVV.

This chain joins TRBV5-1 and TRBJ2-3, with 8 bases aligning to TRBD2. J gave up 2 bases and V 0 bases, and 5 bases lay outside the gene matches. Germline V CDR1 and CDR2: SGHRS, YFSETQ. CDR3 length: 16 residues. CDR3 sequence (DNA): TGCGCCAGCAGCTTGGGGACGGGGGGGGCCACAGATACGCAGTATTTT. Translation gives CASSLGTGGATDTQYF.

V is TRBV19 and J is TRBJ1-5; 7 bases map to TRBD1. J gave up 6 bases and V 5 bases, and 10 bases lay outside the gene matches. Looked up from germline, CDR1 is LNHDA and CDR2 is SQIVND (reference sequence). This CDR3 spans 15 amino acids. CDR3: CASSALTGVSQPQHF. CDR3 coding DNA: TGTGCCAGTAGTGCCCTAACAGGGGTGAGTCAGCCCCAGCATTTT.

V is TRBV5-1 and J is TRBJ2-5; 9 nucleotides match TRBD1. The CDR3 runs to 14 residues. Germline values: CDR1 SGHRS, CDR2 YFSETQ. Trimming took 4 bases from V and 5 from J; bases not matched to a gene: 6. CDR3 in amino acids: CASSPVGTGETQYF. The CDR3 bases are TGCGCCAGCAGCCCGGTGGGGACAGGGGAGACCCAGTACTTC.

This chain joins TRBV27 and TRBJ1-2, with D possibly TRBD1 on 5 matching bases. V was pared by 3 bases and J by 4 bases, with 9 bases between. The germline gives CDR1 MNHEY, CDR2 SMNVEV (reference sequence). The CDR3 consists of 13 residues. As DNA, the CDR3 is TGTGCCAGCAGTTTCGGGGGTAGCTATGGCTACACCTTC. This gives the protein CASSFGGSYGYTF.

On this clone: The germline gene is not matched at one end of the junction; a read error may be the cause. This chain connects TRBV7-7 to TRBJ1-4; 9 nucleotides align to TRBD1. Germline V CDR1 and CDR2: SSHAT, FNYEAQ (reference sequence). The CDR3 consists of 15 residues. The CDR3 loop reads CASSLEGTGNEKLFF. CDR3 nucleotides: TGTGCTAGCAGCTTAGAGGGGACAGGGAATGAAAAACTGTTTTTT.

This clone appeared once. Here the CDR3 reads CASTEEWGQSYGYTF. CDR3 sequence (DNA): TGTGCCAGCACTGAGGAGTGGGGACAGTCCTATGGCTACACCTTC. The J gene is TRBJ1-2, the V gene TRBV6-4; TRBD1 aligns across 7 bases. This CDR3 spans 15 amino acids. The V segment lost 7 bases and the J segment 4 bases; nucleotides outside the gene matches: 12. CDR1 and CDR2 from the germline V gene are MRHNA and SNTAGT.

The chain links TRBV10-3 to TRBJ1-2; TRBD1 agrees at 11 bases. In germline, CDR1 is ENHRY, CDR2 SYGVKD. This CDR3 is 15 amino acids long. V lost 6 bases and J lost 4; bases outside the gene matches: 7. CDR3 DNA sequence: TGTGCCATCAGGGCGGGACAGGGGGTTGGCTATGGCTACACCTTC. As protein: CAIRAGQGVGYGYTF.

The CDR3 sequence: CASTASGGKPYEQYF. For the CDR3, the DNA is TGCGCCAGCACCGCTAGCGGGGGGAAACCCTACGAGCAGTACTTC. V is TRBV5-1 and J is TRBJ2-7; 11 nucleotides match TRBD2. The ends lost 6 bases at V and 2 bases at J; junction bases unmatched: 7. The CDR3 loop spans 15 amino acids. Per germline, CDR1 SGHRS and CDR2 YFSETQ.

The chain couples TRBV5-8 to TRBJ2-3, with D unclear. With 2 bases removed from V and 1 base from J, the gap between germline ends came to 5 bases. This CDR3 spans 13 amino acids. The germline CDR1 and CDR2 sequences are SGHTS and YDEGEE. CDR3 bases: TGTGCCAGCAGCTTTCCGGGCACAGATACGCAGTATTTT. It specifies CASSFPGTDTQYF. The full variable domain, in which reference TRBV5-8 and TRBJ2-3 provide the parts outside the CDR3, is EAGVTQSPTHLIKTRGQQATLRCSPISGHTSVYWYQQALGLGLQFLLWYDEGEERNRGNFPPRFSGRQFPNYSSELNVNALELEDSALYLCASSFPGTDTQYFGPGTRLTVL.

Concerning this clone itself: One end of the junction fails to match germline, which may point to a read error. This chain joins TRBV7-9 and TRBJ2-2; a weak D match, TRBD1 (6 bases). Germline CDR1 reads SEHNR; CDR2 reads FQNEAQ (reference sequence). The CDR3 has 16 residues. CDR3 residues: CSSILVGTTNTGELFF. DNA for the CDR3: TGTTCCAGCATCCTAGTTGGGACAACGAACACCGGGGAGCTGTTTTTT.